These T cell receptor beta chains were read from a single sample in a study of blood T cell repertoires in COVID-19. The repertoire was sequenced with immunoSEQ multiplex PCR; TCRdb's copy has only in-frame clones and lacks some. The repertoire includes roughly 14,000 clones, 80% to 90% of them detected once, and 13% to 15% sits in the top ten. Specimen: peripheral blood. All receptors come from a man between 45 and 60 years old with active COVID-19. CDR3s include the opening cysteine and the closing phenylalanine or tryptophan. The D gene is left open where the match is weak. The size of a clone is reported for some rows only, either as once, few or many, or as a class for expanded clones.

j_gene: TRBJ2-2; d_gene: TRBD2; abundance: NA; v_gene: TRBV14; len: 17; CDR3aa: CASSQGLAGALRRELFF; CDR3nt: TGTGCCAGCAGCCAAGGACTAGCGGGAGCCCTTAGGCGGGAGCTGTTTTTT
j_gene: TRBJ2-1; d_gene: TRBD2; abundance: NA; v_gene: TRBV7-9; len: 15; CDR3aa: CASSQRTSGGNEQFF; CDR3nt: TGTGCCAGCAGCCAAAGGACTAGCGGGGGCAATGAGCAGTTCTTC
j_gene: TRBJ1-6; d_gene: NA; abundance: NA; v_gene: TRBV5-8; len: 16; CDR3aa: CASSVRTGNNNSPLHF; CDR3nt: TGTGCCAGCAGCGTAAGAACAGGAAACAATAATTCACCCCTCCACTTT
j_gene: TRBJ1-2; d_gene: TRBD1; abundance: few; v_gene: TRBV28; len: 13; CDR3aa: CASSLGQGVGYTF; CDR3nt: TGTGCCAGCAGTCTCGGACAGGGGGTAGGCTACACCTTC
j_gene: TRBJ2-7; d_gene: NA; abundance: NA; v_gene: TRBV5-5; len: 14; CDR3aa: CASSFFPVYYEQYF; CDR3nt: TGTGCCAGCAGCTTCTTCCCAGTGTACTACGAGCAGTACTTC
j_gene: TRBJ2-3; d_gene: TRBD2; abundance: NA; v_gene: TRBV5-4; len: 16; CDR3aa: CASSSRTSGTTDTQYF; CDR3nt: TGTGCCAGCAGCTCTAGGACTAGCGGGACCACAGATACGCAGTATTTT
j_gene: TRBJ2-5; d_gene: TRBD1; abundance: NA; v_gene: TRBV5-1; len: 14; CDR3aa: CASSPGTVQETQYF; CDR3nt: TGCGCCAGCAGCCCGGGGACAGTCCAAGAGACCCAGTACTTC
j_gene: TRBJ2-1; d_gene: TRBD2; abundance: NA; v_gene: TRBV19; len: 15; CDR3aa: CASSISSGAYNEQFF; CDR3nt: TGTGCCAGTAGTATTTCCAGCGGGGCCTACAATGAGCAGTTCTTC
j_gene: TRBJ2-1; d_gene: NA; abundance: NA; v_gene: TRBV7-8; len: 12; CDR3aa: CASSSYINEQFF; CDR3nt: TGTGCCAGCAGCTCGTATATTAATGAGCAGTTCTTC
j_gene: TRBJ1-2; d_gene: TRBD1; abundance: NA; v_gene: TRBV5-4; len: 15; CDR3aa: CASSSRGAGLHGYTF; CDR3nt: TGTGCCAGCAGCTCCAGGGGGGCAGGGTTACATGGCTACACCTTC
j_gene: TRBJ2-2; d_gene: TRBD1; abundance: NA; v_gene: TRBV7-9; len: 16; CDR3aa: CASSATGTGPTGELFF; CDR3nt: TGTGCCAGCAGCGCAACCGGGACAGGGCCCACCGGGGAGCTGTTTTTT
j_gene: TRBJ2-7; d_gene: NA; abundance: NA; v_gene: TRBV19; len: 14; CDR3aa: CASSMGHPTYEQYF; CDR3nt: TGTGCCAGTAGTATGGGACACCCAACCTACGAGCAGTACTTC
j_gene: TRBJ2-4; d_gene: NA; abundance: once; v_gene: TRBV6-2/TRBV6-3; len: 13; CDR3aa: CASSPTLAGIQYF; CDR3nt: TGTGCCAGCAGTCCGACCCTCGCGGGCATTCAGTACTTC
j_gene: TRBJ2-1; d_gene: NA; abundance: NA; v_gene: TRBV7-9; len: 14; CDR3aa: CASSLALPVNEQFF; CDR3nt: TGTGCCAGCAGCTTAGCGCTCCCGGTGAATGAGCAGTTCTTC
j_gene: TRBJ2-5; d_gene: NA; abundance: NA; v_gene: TRBV5-1; len: 12; CDR3aa: CASSAVQETQYF; CDR3nt: TGCGCCAGCAGCGCGGTCCAAGAGACCCAGTACTTC
j_gene: TRBJ1-2; d_gene: TRBD1; abundance: NA; v_gene: TRBV24-1; len: 14; CDR3aa: CAPGQGTTPYGYTF; CDR3nt: TGTGCCCCGGGACAGGGGACAACCCCATATGGCTACACCTTC
j_gene: TRBJ1-6; d_gene: NA; abundance: NA; v_gene: TRBV5-1; len: 14; CDR3aa: CASSLAPYNSPLHF; CDR3nt: TGCGCCAGCAGCTTGGCCCCATATAATTCACCCCTCCACTTT
j_gene: TRBJ2-1; d_gene: TRBD2; abundance: NA; v_gene: TRBV2; len: 13; CDR3aa: CASKREGFDEQFF; CDR3nt: TGTGCCAGCAAAAGGGAGGGATTCGATGAGCAGTTCTTC
j_gene: TRBJ2-1; d_gene: TRBD1; abundance: once; v_gene: TRBV28; len: 12; CDR3aa: CASRTRGQGPFF; CDR3nt: TGTGCCAGCAGGACCAGGGGACAGGGGCCGTTCTTC
j_gene: TRBJ1-5; d_gene: NA; abundance: NA; v_gene: TRBV18; len: 13; CDR3aa: CASSPEIQAGQHF; CDR3nt: TGTGCCAGCTCACCAGAAATTCAGGCAGGACAGCATTTT
j_gene: TRBJ1-1; d_gene: TRBD1; abundance: NA; v_gene: TRBV5-6; len: 15; CDR3aa: CASRIDRGLITEAFF; CDR3nt: TGTGCCAGCAGAATCGACAGGGGGTTGATCACTGAAGCTTTCTTT
j_gene: TRBJ2-2; d_gene: NA; abundance: once; v_gene: TRBV5-1; len: 15; CDR3aa: CASSLNRGNTGELFF; CDR3nt: TGCGCCAGCAGCTTGAACCGGGGGAACACCGGGGAGCTGTTTTTT
j_gene: TRBJ1-3; d_gene: NA; abundance: NA; v_gene: TRBV11-2; len: 17; CDR3aa: CASSSGQTSSSGNTIYF; CDR3nt: TGTGCCAGCAGCTCAGGACAGACCTCATCCTCTGGAAACACCATATATTTT
j_gene: TRBJ2-1; d_gene: TRBD1; abundance: NA; v_gene: TRBV28; len: 15; CDR3aa: CASSLTGKAYNEQFF; CDR3nt: TGTGCCAGCAGTTTGACAGGGAAGGCCTACAATGAGCAGTTCTTC
j_gene: TRBJ2-7; d_gene: TRBD2; abundance: NA; v_gene: TRBV15; len: 16; CDR3aa: CATSRDGGSGIHEQYF; CDR3nt: TGTGCCACCAGCAGAGATGGGGGTAGCGGGATACACGAGCAGTACTTC
j_gene: TRBJ1-5; d_gene: NA; abundance: NA; v_gene: TRBV30; len: 13; CDR3aa: CAWSGQGYQPQHF; CDR3nt: TGTGCCTGGAGTGGTCAGGGCTATCAGCCCCAGCATTTT
j_gene: TRBJ2-1; d_gene: NA; abundance: once; v_gene: TRBV7-6; len: 17; CDR3aa: CASSLLWGGDSYNEQFF; CDR3nt: TGTGCCAGCAGCCTCCTATGGGGGGGCGACTCCTACAATGAGCAGTTCTTC
j_gene: TRBJ2-1; d_gene: TRBD2; abundance: few; v_gene: TRBV7-2; len: 15; CDR3aa: CASSSPRRGENEQFF; CDR3nt: TGTGCCAGCAGCTCCCCCCGACGGGGGGAGAATGAGCAGTTCTTC
j_gene: TRBJ2-7; d_gene: NA; abundance: NA; v_gene: TRBV2; len: 13; CDR3aa: CASRAGGPGEQYF; CDR3nt: TGTGCCAGCAGGGCCGGGGGGCCGGGCGAGCAGTACTTC
j_gene: TRBJ1-5; d_gene: NA; abundance: NA; v_gene: TRBV19; len: 15; CDR3aa: CASSISGTINQPQHF; CDR3nt: TGTGCCAGTAGTATATCAGGGACTATCAATCAGCCCCAGCATTTT
j_gene: TRBJ1-1; d_gene: NA; abundance: NA; v_gene: TRBV7-8; len: 14; CDR3aa: CASSPRGRGDEAFF; CDR3nt: TGTGCCAGCAGCCCGCGGGGGAGAGGCGATGAAGCTTTCTTT
j_gene: TRBJ2-1; d_gene: TRBD2; abundance: NA; v_gene: TRBV18; len: 17; CDR3aa: CASSPRTGTSGRNEQFF; CDR3nt: TGTGCCAGCTCACCACGAACCGGGACTAGCGGGAGGAATGAGCAGTTCTTC
j_gene: TRBJ2-2; d_gene: NA; abundance: few; v_gene: TRBV15; len: 16; CDR3aa: CATSSPGLLGAGELFF; CDR3nt: TGTGCCACCAGCAGCCCGGGTCTCCTCGGGGCCGGGGAGCTGTTTTTT
j_gene: TRBJ1-5; d_gene: NA; abundance: NA; v_gene: TRBV24-1; len: 13; CDR3aa: CATSVAGQGPQHF; CDR3nt: TGTGCCACCAGTGTCGCAGGTCAGGGGCCCCAGCATTTT
j_gene: TRBJ2-3; d_gene: TRBD1; abundance: NA; v_gene: TRBV9; len: 16; CDR3aa: CASSATGAWGTDTQYF; CDR3nt: TGTGCCAGCAGCGCCACAGGGGCCTGGGGCACAGATACGCAGTATTTT
j_gene: TRBJ1-2; d_gene: NA; abundance: NA; v_gene: TRBV6-6; len: 14; CDR3aa: CASSYAEANYGYTF; CDR3nt: TGTGCCAGCAGTTACGCAGAAGCTAACTATGGCTACACCTTC
j_gene: TRBJ1-4; d_gene: TRBD1; abundance: NA; v_gene: TRBV18; len: 14; CDR3aa: CASANRGNNEKLFF; CDR3nt: TGTGCCAGCGCAAACAGGGGGAATAACGAAAAACTGTTTTTT
j_gene: TRBJ2-7; d_gene: NA; abundance: few; v_gene: TRBV28; len: 14; CDR3aa: CASSLNGPSYEQYF; CDR3nt: TGTGCCAGCAGTTTAAATGGCCCCTCCTACGAGCAGTACTTC
j_gene: TRBJ2-7; d_gene: TRBD1; abundance: NA; v_gene: TRBV5-5; len: 15; CDR3aa: CASSFGQGSYYEQYF; CDR3nt: TGTGCCAGCAGCTTCGGACAGGGGAGTTACTACGAGCAGTACTTC
j_gene: TRBJ2-6; d_gene: NA; abundance: once; v_gene: TRBV4-2; len: 17; CDR3aa: CASSQGTVSSGANVLTF; CDR3nt: TGTGCCAGCAGCCAAGGGACAGTGTCTTCTGGGGCCAACGTCCTGACTTTC
j_gene: TRBJ1-2; d_gene: NA; abundance: NA; v_gene: TRBV10-1; len: 13; CDR3aa: CASSPGSTYGYTF; CDR3nt: TGCGCCAGCAGTCCGGGTTCTACCTATGGCTACACCTTC
j_gene: TRBJ2-4; d_gene: NA; abundance: NA; v_gene: TRBV2; len: 12; CDR3aa: CASSVSENIQYF; CDR3nt: TGTGCCAGCAGTGTCTCCGAAAACATTCAGTACTTC
j_gene: TRBJ2-5; d_gene: TRBD2; abundance: NA; v_gene: TRBV6-2/TRBV6-3; len: 15; CDR3aa: CASSYPGLAGETQYF; CDR3nt: TGTGCCAGCAGCTATCCGGGACTAGCGGGAGAGACCCAGTACTTC
j_gene: TRBJ2-2; d_gene: TRBD2; abundance: NA; v_gene: TRBV15; len: 16; CDR3aa: CATSREGLAHTGELFF; CDR3nt: TGTGCCACCAGCAGAGAGGGACTAGCCCACACCGGGGAGCTGTTTTTT
j_gene: TRBJ2-1; d_gene: NA; abundance: once; v_gene: TRBV21-1; len: 19; CDR3aa: CASSKKKGTGGLSYNEQFF; CDR3nt: TGTGCCAGCAGCAAAAAGAAAGGGACAGGGGGCTTATCCTACAATGAGCAGTTCTTC
j_gene: TRBJ2-7; d_gene: TRBD2; abundance: once; v_gene: TRBV24-1; len: 15; CDR3aa: CATSDPTSGTYEQYF; CDR3nt: TGTGCCACCAGTGACCCGACTAGCGGGACTTACGAGCAGTACTTC
j_gene: TRBJ2-1; d_gene: TRBD2; abundance: NA; v_gene: TRBV5-4; len: 15; CDR3aa: CASSSTSGNYNEQFF; CDR3nt: TGTGCCAGCAGCTCGACTAGCGGAAACTACAATGAGCAGTTCTTC